The source of this TCR beta chain is a study of cytomegalovirus exposure and HLA in healthy donors. Researchers ran the PCR with 60 Vbeta and 13 Jbeta primers. Assay: immunoSEQ multiplex PCR; the TCRdb copy retains only in-frame clones and omits some. The sample includes around 45,000 clones, about half of them seen just once. A note on this clone: Its antigen is currently unknown.

Study-wide points: Some segments of the V type, notably TRBV6-2 and TRBV6-3, were excluded as indistinguishable. The number of N-insertions in an Asian-associated ancestry cluster was reportedly below the 666-donor mean in a later analysis. Overall, approximately 180 TCR beta chains were annotated as cytomegalovirus-associated. The majority of CMV-associated TCR beta chains were reported as apparently HLA-restricted in a later analysis.

J lost 8 bases, V lost 1 base, and 5 bases had no gene match. Germline assignment: CDR1 SGHTA and CDR2 FQGNSA. This CDR3 is built from 15 residues. V and J are TRBV7-2 and TRBJ2-1, with 10 bases matching TRBD2. Specimen: PBMCs. The receptor's source is a man between 60 and 70 years old in good health and CMV-seronegative. CDR3 loop: CASSLESSGRHEQFF. CDR3 DNA: TGTGCCAGCAGCTTAGAGTCTAGCGGGAGACATGAGCAGTTCTTC.